Listed here are 28 T cell receptor beta chains from one sample, sequenced in a study of vaccination effects on CD4 cells after COVID-19 (dated 2022 in TCRdb). In the ViraFEST assay, PBMC were stimulated with viral peptide pools, and TCR sequencing was then used to find antigen-specific CD4+ T cell clonotypes based on their expansion. After about 9 days of culture, CD4+ T cells were isolated with the EasySep CD4+ T cell isolation kit. Negative nucleocapsid antibody results before and after vaccination confirmed that the healthy vaccine recipients had no prior SARS-CoV-2 infection. The antigens these receptors bind are not known. Libraries were prepared through the immunoSEQ multiplex PCR assay. TCRdb obtained this table from immuneACCESS and retained in-frame rearrangements with V and J assigned. These tables miss some clones; where compared with another copy, unresolved V genes account for less than half of the shortfall, and the remainder is unexplained. The sample profile shows about 55,000 clones; around 67% of them were found once. The ten biggest clones cover around 19% of the sample.

Sequenced here: CD4+ T cells from PBMCs cultured with SARS-CoV-2 spike peptides, sampled before COVID-19 vaccination. This sample's cell subset or site label indicates: SARS-CoV-2 spike overlapping peptide pool stimulation. These receptors were taken from a human donor who received a COVID-19 vaccine.

The J gene is TRBJ2-1, the V gene TRBV27; tentatively, D is TRBD2 (6 bases). V gave up 6 bases and J gave up 3 bases, with 15 bases separating them. The CDR3 loop spans 15 amino acids. From germline, CDR1 is MNHEY and CDR2 SMNVEV (reference sequence). CDR3 DNA sequence: TGTGCCAGCAGCCCTTCCGGGGGACTCTACAATGAGCAGTTCTTC. Translation gives CASSPSGGLYNEQFF.

This chain links TRBV25-1 with TRBJ1-5, with D perhaps matching TRBD1 (5 bases). The CDR3 spans 14 residues. V gave up 8 bases and J gave up 0 bases, with 11 bases separating them. Germline CDR1 MGHDK, CDR2 SYGVNS. The chain's CDR3 is CASGGGASNQPQHF. In DNA form, the CDR3 reads TGTGCCAGCGGGGGGGGAGCTAGCAATCAGCCCCAGCATTTT.

In its sample, this clone was seen a few times. The rearrangement uses TRBV5-4 and TRBJ2-7; D unclear. Germline-derived CDR1 and CDR2 are SGHNT and YYREEE (reference sequence). V was clipped by 0 bases and J by 4 bases, with 5 bases between them. This CDR3 is built from 12 residues. The CDR3 coding sequence is TGTGCCAGCAGCTTGGATAAGTACGAGCAGTACTTC. Residues: CASSLDKYEQYF.

This clone was counted a few times. V gene TRBV19 combines with J gene TRBJ1-2; D is perhaps TRBD1 (6 bases). CDR1 and CDR2 from the germline V gene are LNHDA and SQIVND (reference sequence). The V gene lost 7 bases and the J gene lost 8 bases, with 11 bases spanning the gap. This CDR3 has 11 amino acids. This CDR3 reads CASNGGPGYTF. CDR3 DNA: TGTGCCAGTAACGGGGGCCCGGGCTACACCTTC.

The CDR3 reads CASSSQGQGASGYTF. The CDR3 nucleotides are TGCGCCAGCAGCTCCCAGGGACAGGGGGCGTCCGGCTACACCTTC. The chain uses TRBV4-1 and TRBJ1-2; TRBD1 matches 12 bases. The J segment lost 8 bases and the V segment lost 5 bases, leaving 9 bases of the junction unmatched. The CDR3 has 15 amino acids. Per germline, CDR1 MGHRA and CDR2 YSYEKL.

The chain is built from TRBV28 and TRBJ2-1; either TRBD1 or TRBD2 may fit D (6 bases each). The length of the CDR3 is 15 residues. Trimming removed 3 bases at V and 9 bases at J, with 18 bases between. The germline gives CDR1 MDHEN, CDR2 SYDVKM. CDR3 DNA: TGTGCCAGCAGTTTGGAGGGTACAGGGAGTCGTGAGCAGTTCTTC. As protein: CASSLEGTGSREQFF.

The rearrangement links TRBV5-6 to TRBJ1-2, with 10 bases fitting TRBD1. Per germline, CDR1 SGHDT and CDR2 YYEEEE. V lost 4 bases and J lost 2; bases outside the gene matches: 2. The CDR3 runs to 14 residues. CDR3: CASSPGQGNYGYTF. Here the CDR3 DNA reads TGTGCCAGCAGCCCGGGACAGGGGAACTATGGCTACACCTTC. The whole variable domain, remainder taken from reference TRBV5-6 and TRBJ1-2, is DAGVTQSPTHLIKTRGQQVTLRCSPKSGHDTVSWYQQALGQGPQFIFQYYEEEERQRGNFPDRFSGHQFPNYSSELNVNALLLGDSALYLCASSPGQGNYGYTFGSGTRLTVV.

The chain has TRBV18 and TRBJ2-1; 10 positions agree with TRBD2. CDR1 is KGHSH, CDR2 LQKENI, per germline. The ends lost 5 bases at V and 3 bases at J; junction bases unmatched: 4. This CDR3 region has 15 residues. The CDR3 DNA reads TGTGCCAGCTCATCGGGACTAGCGTACTACAATGAGCAGTTCTTC. It is translated as CASSSGLAYYNEQFF.

This clone was observed a single time. The CDR3 loop is CASSLVASGMGTDTQYF. CDR3 bases: TGTGCCAGCAGCCTGGTGGCTAGCGGGATGGGGACAGATACGCAGTATTTT. This sequence joins TRBV6-4 and TRBJ2-3; 9 bases fit TRBD2. Germline CDR1 is MRHNA and CDR2 is SNTAGT. V shed 6 bases and J 3 bases; nucleotides not matched to a gene: 13. The CDR3 totals 17 residues.

The chain joins TRBV6-6 to TRBJ2-6; D ambiguous. Trimming cost V 0 bases and J 4 bases, with 7 bases left between them. Germline V CDR1 and CDR2: MNHNY, SVGAGI (reference sequence). The CDR3 spans 15 residues. CDR3 residues: CASSYSMGGANVLTF. The CDR3 DNA is TGTGCCAGCAGTTACTCAATGGGAGGGGCCAACGTCCTGACTTTC.

The chain recombines TRBV3-1 (or the pseudogene TRBV3-2) with TRBJ1-1, with 12 bases identical to TRBD1. V dropped 5 bases and J dropped 4; count of bases not matched to a gene: 8. Germline lookup yields CDR1 LGHDT and CDR2 YNNKEL (reference sequence). This CDR3 comprises 16 residues. The CDR3 DNA reads TGTGCCAGCAGCTACCTACCGGGACAGGGGGCCACTGAAGCTTTCTTT. This gives the protein CASSYLPGQGATEAFF.

The chain is built from TRBV6-2 or TRBV6-3 and TRBJ1-1, with no clear D. Germline V CDR1 and CDR2: MNHEY, SVGEGT. V was clipped by 2 bases and J by 4 bases, with 14 bases between them. CDR3 length: 15 residues. The CDR3 region is CASSYGREGGTEAFF. The CDR3 nucleotides read TGTGCCAGCAGTTACGGCCGGGAAGGTGGCACTGAAGCTTTCTTT.

The V call is TRBV28, the J call TRBJ1-1; D is possibly TRBD1 (6 bases). The CDR3 extends over 13 amino acids. V gave up 6 bases and J gave up 0 bases, with 8 bases separating them. In germline, CDR1 is MDHEN, CDR2 SYDVKM. The CDR3 DNA sequence: TGTGCCAGCAGCGGACAGATGAACACTGAAGCTTTCTTT. Protein: CASSGQMNTEAFF. The complete variable domain, with remaining parts taken from reference TRBV28 and TRBJ1-1, reads DVKVTQSSRYLVKRTGEKVFLECVQDMDHENMFWYRQDPGLGLRLIYFSYDVKMKEKGDIPEGYSVSREKKERFSLILESASTNQTSMYLCASSGQMNTEAFFGQGTRLTVV.

The rearrangement links TRBV6-6 to TRBJ1-3; possibly TRBD1 for D (6 bases). V dropped 4 bases and J dropped 4 bases, with 17 bases sitting between them. Germline CDR1 MNHNY, CDR2 SVGAGI (reference sequence). There are 16 residues in the CDR3. CDR3 residues: CASSSPPGQRGNTIYF. Here the CDR3 DNA reads TGTGCCAGCAGTTCTCCCCCGGGACAAAGGGGAAACACCATATATTTT.

CDR3 sequence: CASSRYGYGYTF. DNA of the CDR3: TGTGCCAGCAGCCGCTACGGCTATGGCTACACCTTC. The chain links TRBV7-2 to TRBJ1-2; D ambiguous. Germline V gene lookup returns CDR1 SGHTA and CDR2 FQGNSA. The CDR3 sequence is 12 residues long. Trimming stripped 5 bases from V and 4 bases from J, with 8 bases between.

The J gene is TRBJ1-1, the V gene TRBV5-1; D is undetermined. Trimming took off 4 bases at V and 3 bases at J, with 7 bases between the two ends. Per germline, CDR1 SGHRS and CDR2 YFSETQ. This CDR3 comprises 12 residues. In DNA form, the CDR3 reads TGCGCCAGCAGCGTGGATTACACTGAAGCTTTCTTT. Translating gives CASSVDYTEAFF.

This clone has just a few counts. The chain employs TRBV9 and TRBJ2-2, with 8 positions matching TRBD2. The CDR3 sequence is 15 residues long. Unmatched junction bases numbered 6, after V lost 2 bases and J lost 6 bases. Germline lookup yields CDR1 SGDLS and CDR2 YYNGEE. The CDR3 here is CASSVFSGDSGELFF. The CDR3 bases are TGTGCCAGCAGCGTCTTTAGCGGGGACTCCGGGGAGCTGTTTTTT.

The chain is built from TRBV5-1 and TRBJ2-2, with 7 bases lining up with TRBD1. The CDR3 runs to 14 residues. J was trimmed by 4 bases and V by 4 bases; bases with no gene match: 4. CDR1 SGHRS and CDR2 YFSETQ come from the germline V gene. This CDR3 reads CASSPQGITGELFF. DNA of the CDR3: TGCGCCAGCAGCCCACAGGGGATCACCGGGGAGCTGTTTTTT.

This clone was seen only once. V and J are TRBV9 and TRBJ2-5; TRBD1 agrees at 11 bases. The V segment lost 4 bases and the J segment 5 bases; nucleotides outside the gene matches: 10. The length of the CDR3 is 16 residues. Germline V CDR1 and CDR2: SGDLS, YYNGEE. CDR3 in amino acids: CASSSRDRGSRETQYF. DNA for the CDR3: TGTGCCAGCAGCTCTAGGGACAGGGGGTCGAGGGAGACCCAGTACTTC.

The chain carries TRBV24-1 and TRBJ2-1; possible D gene TRBD1, 7 bases. The CDR3 sequence is 16 residues long. Germline V gives CDR1 KGHDR, CDR2 SFDVKD. Trimming took 0 bases from V and 5 from J, leaving 13 bases between them. CDR3 bases: TGTGCCACCAGTGATTTGGGGGCAGGGGGGAACAATGAGCAGTTCTTC. The encoded protein is CATSDLGAGGNNEQFF.

The rearrangement links TRBV28 to TRBJ1-6; weak D call: TRBD1 (5 bases). In germline, CDR1 is MDHEN, CDR2 SYDVKM. This CDR3 comprises 16 residues. CDR3 sequence reads: CAVGRLLMDLNSPLHF. The CDR3 nucleotides are TGTGCAGTGGGACGGCTATTAATGGACCTTAATTCACCCCTCCACTTT.

The rearrangement joins TRBV5-1 to TRBJ2-1, with 10 bases identical to TRBD2. The junction had 3 bases not matched to a gene; V was cut back by 3 bases and J by 3 bases. Looked up from germline, CDR1 is SGHRS and CDR2 is YFSETQ. The CDR3 contains 15 residues. CDR3 amino acids: CASSSTSGNYNEQFF. The CDR3 nucleotides read TGCGCCAGCAGCTCAACTAGCGGGAACTACAATGAGCAGTTCTTC.

This chain connects TRBV3-1 (or the pseudogene TRBV3-2) to TRBJ2-2; TRBD1 aligns across 11 bases. The CDR3 is 18 residues long. The J segment lost 1 base and the V segment lost 0 bases, leaving 4 bases of the junction unmatched. Germline CDR1 and CDR2: LGHDT and YNNKEL (reference sequence). The CDR3 region has the DNA TGTGCCAGCAGCCAAGATCAAGGGACAGGGGGGAACACCGGGGAGCTGTTTTTT. Translation: CASSQDQGTGGNTGELFF.

V gene TRBV29-1 combines with J gene TRBJ1-4, with D unclear. V lost 7 bases and J lost 8, with 11 bases in between. The CDR3 has 11 amino acids. CDR1 and CDR2 from the germline V gene are SQVTM and ANQGSEA. CDR3 DNA sequence: TGCAGCGCCGTGACCGGGGAAAAACTGTTTTTT. Residues: CSAVTGEKLFF. Supplemented by reference TRBV29-1 and TRBJ1-4, the full variable domain reads SAVISQKPSRDICQRGTSLTIQCQVDSQVTMMFWYRQQPGQSLTLIATANQGSEATYESGFVIDKFPISRPNLTFSTLTVSNMSPEDSSIYLCSAVTGEKLFFGSGTQLSVL.

This rearrangement joins TRBV6-5 to TRBJ2-2, with D possibly called TRBD1 or TRBD2 (5 bases each). Trimming stripped 6 bases from V and 5 bases from J, with 10 bases between. The germline V gene has CDR1 MNHEY and CDR2 SVGAGI. The CDR3 loop spans 13 amino acids. The CDR3 DNA reads TGTGCCAGCAGCAGGGAGAGGACCGGGGAGCTGTTTTTT. Translation gives CASSRERTGELFF.

This chain uses TRBV5-5 with TRBJ1-2; D gene uncertain. This CDR3 is 12 amino acids long. Germline V lookup: CDR1 SGHKS, CDR2 YYEKEE (reference sequence). Trimming took off 3 bases at V and 4 bases at J, with 7 bases between the two ends. The CDR3 coding sequence is TGTGCCAGCAGCTCTCAAGCCTATGGCTACACCTTC. Translating gives CASSSQAYGYTF.

J is TRBJ2-7 and V is TRBV5-6; tentatively, D is TRBD2 (5 bases). The germline V gene encodes CDR1 SGHDT and CDR2 YYEEEE. V dropped 0 bases and J dropped 12 bases, with 19 bases sitting between them. The CDR3 consists of 14 residues. CDR3 region: CASSLAVGVFGWYF. For the CDR3, the DNA is TGTGCCAGCAGCTTGGCGGTCGGGGTCTTTGGGTGGTACTTC. The whole variable domain, filled in from reference TRBV5-6 and TRBJ2-7, reads DAGVTQSPTHLIKTRGQQVTLRCSPKSGHDTVSWYQQALGQGPQFIFQYYEEEERQRGNFPDRFSGHQFPNYSSELNVNALLLGDSALYLCASSLAVGVFGWYFGPGTRLTVT.

The CDR3 DNA is TGTGCCAGCAGCTTAGCGCGGCCCACAGATACGCAGTATTTT. Residues: CASSLARPTDTQYF. J is TRBJ2-3 and V is TRBV7-8; D uncertain. The CDR3 spans 14 residues. CDR1 and CDR2 (germline): SGHVS, FQNEAQ. The V end lost 0 bases, the J end lost 2 bases, and 6 bases lay between the germline ends. Together with reference TRBV7-8 and TRBJ2-3, the CDR3 gives the full variable domain: GAGVSQSPRYKVAKRGQDVALRCDPISGHVSLFWYQQALGQGPEFLTYFQNEAQLDKSGLPSDRFFAERPEGSVSTLKIQRTQQEDSAVYLCASSLARPTDTQYFGPGTRLTVL.